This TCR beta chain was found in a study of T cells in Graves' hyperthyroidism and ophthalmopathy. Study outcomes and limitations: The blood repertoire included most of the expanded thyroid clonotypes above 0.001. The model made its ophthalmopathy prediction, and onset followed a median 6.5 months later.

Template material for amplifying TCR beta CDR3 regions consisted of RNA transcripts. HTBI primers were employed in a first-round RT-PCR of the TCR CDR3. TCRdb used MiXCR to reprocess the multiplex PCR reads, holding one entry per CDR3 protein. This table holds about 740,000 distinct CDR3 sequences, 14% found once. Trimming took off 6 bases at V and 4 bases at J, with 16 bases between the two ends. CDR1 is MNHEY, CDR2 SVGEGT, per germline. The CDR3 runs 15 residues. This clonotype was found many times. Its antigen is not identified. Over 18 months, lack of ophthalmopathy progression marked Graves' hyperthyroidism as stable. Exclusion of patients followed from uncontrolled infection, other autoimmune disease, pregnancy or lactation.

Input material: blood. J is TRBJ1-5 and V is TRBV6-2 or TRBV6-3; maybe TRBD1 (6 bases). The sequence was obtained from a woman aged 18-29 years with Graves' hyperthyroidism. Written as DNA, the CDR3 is TGTGCCAGCAGCTTAAACAGGGTACGGAATCAGCCCCAGCATTTT. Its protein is CASSLNRVRNQPQHF.